This T cell receptor (beta chain) is drawn from a study of blood T cell repertoires in COVID-19. Study-level background: The origin of the acute and convalescent COVID-19 samples was the United States, Italy and Spain. Sources were T cells, B-cell-depleted T cells, or PBMCs; the material itself was cDNA or gDNA.

Germline CDR1 and CDR2: LNHDA and SQIVND (reference sequence). V was clipped by 7 bases and J by 3 bases, with 9 bases between them. The length of the CDR3 is 12 residues. Authors' analysis steps: Amplification of reference gene primers provided the estimated nucleated cell counts. Assay used: immunoSEQ multiplex PCR; TCRdb lists only in-frame clones, some missing. Clone size and the V and J calls come from that table; the DNA yielded D and trimming. Of about 90,000 clones listed, about 80% are singletons. The J gene is TRBJ1-2, the V gene TRBV19, with D unclear. The receptor was derived from a woman in her 70s with acute or convalescent COVID-19. What was sequenced was peripheral blood. CDR3 sequence (DNA): TGTGCCAGTACCGACACGGACTATGGCTACACCTTC. It translates to CASTDTDYGYTF.